This T cell receptor beta chain is from a study of PD-1 blockade in mismatch repair-deficient tumors. Overall study context: Patients had 11 to 13 mismatch repair-deficient cancer types and were previously treated and progressing. Study observations and caveats: Tumor-resident clones, often absent from pretreatment blood, expanded after pembrolizumab and then contracted.

The time point: roughly ten-day in vitro stimulation with candidate neoantigen peptide 4. An approximately ten-day in vitro culture was run per each of 7 or 8 reactive peptides. Profiled with immunoSEQ multiplex PCR; TCRdb holds only in-frame clones, not every one. The data show 13,000 to 15,000 clones, approximately 81% seen once. CDR1 and CDR2 (germline): MNHEY, SMNVEV (reference sequence). This CDR3 is built from 12 residues. V dropped 6 bases and J dropped 5 bases, with 11 bases sitting between them. In the case of this clone: Antigen specificity is unknown.

The chain recombines TRBV27 with TRBJ2-7; no firm D call. The clonotype originates from an adult with mismatch repair-deficient cancer. The material was cells cultured in vitro, obtained from a patient treated with pembrolizumab. The CDR3 sequence: CASRRGPNEQYF. In nucleotides, the CDR3 is TGTGCCAGCAGGCGCGGTCCCAACGAGCAGTACTTC.